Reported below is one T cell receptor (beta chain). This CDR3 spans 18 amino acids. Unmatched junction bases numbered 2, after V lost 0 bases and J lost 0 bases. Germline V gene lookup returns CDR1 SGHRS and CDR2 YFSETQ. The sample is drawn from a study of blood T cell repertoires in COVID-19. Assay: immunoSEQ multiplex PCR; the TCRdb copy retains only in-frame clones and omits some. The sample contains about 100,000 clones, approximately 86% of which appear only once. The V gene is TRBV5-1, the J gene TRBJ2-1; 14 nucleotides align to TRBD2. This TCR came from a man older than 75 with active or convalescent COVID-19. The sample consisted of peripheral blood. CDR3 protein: CASSLGTSGGSSYNEQFF. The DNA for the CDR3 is TGCGCCAGCAGCTTGGGGACTAGCGGGGGGAGCTCCTACAATGAGCAGTTCTTC.